The 31 T cell receptor beta chains below were found in one sample sequenced in a study of T-cell memory formation after mild COVID-19. MiXCR, applied by TCRdb to the 5' RACE reads, yields one record per CDR3 protein. The sample lists about half a million distinct CDR3 sequences; about 20% were seen once. Sequencing was performed on PBMCs or a T cell subset sorted from them (not recorded which). The receptors here all came from an adult woman who had mild COVID-19 (a few samples of this study predate the infection). Cell type and time point are not known.

In its sample, this clonotype was seen a few times. The gene calls are TRBV18 and TRBJ2-1; 10 bases match TRBD2. Trimming took 1 base from V and 6 from J; bases not matched to a gene: 3. The CDR3 covers 15 residues. Per the germline V gene, CDR1 is KGHSH and CDR2 is LQKENI. The CDR3 region has the DNA TGTGCCAGCTCACCACGGATAGCGGGAGGCAATGAGCAGTTCTTC. Translating it yields CASSPRIAGGNEQFF.

The chain has TRBV7-8 and TRBJ2-1, with TRBD2 matching 8 bases. Germline lookup yields CDR1 SGHVS and CDR2 FQNEAQ. The junction had 7 bases not matched to a gene; V was cut back by 5 bases and J by 4 bases. CDR3 size: 15 residues. The CDR3 nucleotides read TGTGCCAGCAGCCCGGCCGGGACTAGGTACAATGAGCAGTTCTTC. This encodes CASSPAGTRYNEQFF.

The rearrangement links TRBV12-3 or TRBV12-4 to TRBJ2-7; possible D gene TRBD2, 5 bases. The ends were cut back, 6 bases at V and 2 bases at J, with 20 bases in the middle. The CDR3 contains 16 residues. The CDR3 DNA reads as TGTGCCAGCAGCCAACGAGGAGCCTACGGGACCTACGAGCAGTACTTC. This translates into CASSQRGAYGTYEQYF.

This clonotype was detected a few times. The chain has TRBV15 and TRBJ2-7; 8 bases match TRBD1. The CDR3 is 15 amino acids. Losses at the gene ends were 0 bases for V and 4 bases for J; bases not matched to a gene: 5. The germline V gene has CDR1 LNHNV and CDR2 YYDKDF (reference sequence). CDR3 DNA sequence: TGTGCCACCAGCAGAGACCGGGACAGGTCTTACGAGCAGTACTTC. Protein product: CATSRDRDRSYEQYF. Based on the CDR3 plus reference TRBV15 and TRBJ2-7, the full variable domain is DAMVIQNPRYQVTQFGKPVTLSCSQTLNHNVMYWYQQKSSQAPKLLFHYYDKDFNNEADTPDNFQSRRPNTSFCFLDIRSPGLGDTAMYLCATSRDRDRSYEQYFGPGTRLTVT.

There are a few counts of this clonotype. V and J are TRBV30 and TRBJ2-2; maybe TRBD1 (6 bases). The length of the CDR3 is 14 residues. Deletions cut 8 bases from V and 11 bases from J, with 24 bases between. Germline values: CDR1 GTSNPN, CDR2 SVGIG (reference sequence). The CDR3: CATHRDTLSGELFF. For the CDR3, the DNA is TGTGCCACCCACCGGGACACTTTGTCGGGAGAGCTGTTTTTT.

This clonotype has only a few counts. The gene calls are TRBV6-2 or TRBV6-3 and TRBJ2-7; D is possibly TRBD2 (5 bases). The CDR3 has 13 amino acids. V dropped 7 bases and J dropped 2 bases, with 12 bases sitting between them. Per germline, CDR1 MNHEY and CDR2 SVGEGT. The CDR3 DNA reads TGTGCCAGCATGGAGGCGCTGGCCTACGAGCAGTACTTC. The encoded protein is CASMEALAYEQYF.

The chain couples TRBV14 to TRBJ1-4; TRBD1 matches 7 bases. The CDR3 runs 17 residues. Per germline, CDR1 SGHDN and CDR2 FVKESK. The junction had 8 bases not matched to a gene; V was cut back by 4 bases and J by 0 bases. CDR3 coding DNA: TGTGCCAGCAGCCTCCAGAGGGGGCTTTCAACTAATGAAAAACTGTTTTTT. Its translation: CASSLQRGLSTNEKLFF.

This clonotype was seen only a few times. V is TRBV7-2 and J is TRBJ2-7; D might be TRBD1 (6 bases). The germline V gene has CDR1 SGHTA and CDR2 FQGNSA. The CDR3 is 16 amino acids. Trimming took 1 base from V and 3 from J, leaving 16 bases between them. DNA of the CDR3: TGTGCCAGCAGCTTAGGGCGAGGGGGAGACTACTACGAGCAGTACTTC. This gives the protein CASSLGRGGDYYEQYF.

This clonotype was observed many times. The chain combines TRBV4-3 with TRBJ2-7, with TRBD2 as a possible D gene (5 bases). The CDR3 has 14 amino acids. The germline V gene encodes CDR1 LGHNA and CDR2 YSLEER. V shed 3 bases and J shed 2 bases, with 11 bases lying between them. The CDR3 loop reads CASSQRAYTYEQYF. CDR3 DNA sequence: TGCGCCAGCAGCCAGAGGGCTTACACCTACGAGCAGTACTTC.

V is TRBV7-2 and J is TRBJ2-7; D call uncertain. V was pared by 6 bases and J by 2 bases, with 11 bases between. The CDR3 sequence is 13 residues long. The V gene's germline CDR1 is SGHTA and CDR2 FQGNSA. CDR3 amino acids: CASSWTDAYEQYF. The CDR3 nucleotides are TGTGCCAGCAGTTGGACGGATGCCTACGAGCAGTACTTC.

In nucleotides, the CDR3 is TGCGCCAGCAGCTTGGAATTCGCAGGAGCCTCCTCCTACGAGCAGTACTTC. Translating it yields CASSLEFAGASSYEQYF. The chain recombines TRBV5-1 with TRBJ2-7; D unclear. V lost 0 bases and J lost 0, with 16 bases in between. The germline V gene has CDR1 SGHRS and CDR2 YFSETQ. This CDR3 contains 17 residues.

In this sample, this clonotype turned up a few times. The chain is built from TRBV29-1 and TRBJ2-7, with TRBD2 matching 12 bases. Germline CDR1 SQVTM, CDR2 ANQGSEA. Germline trimming cut 7 bases from V and 6 bases from J; bases unmatched to any gene: 4. This CDR3 is 12 amino acids long. The CDR3 region has the DNA TGCAGCGCTGCGGGACTAGCGGGCGAGCAGTACTTC. It is translated as CSAAGLAGEQYF.

This rearrangement joins TRBV7-6 to TRBJ2-5, with D tentatively TRBD1 (6 bases). Germline V CDR1 and CDR2: SGHVS, FNYEAQ. V was cut by 4 bases and J by 0 bases, with 12 bases left in between. The CDR3 has 15 residues. The chain's CDR3 is CASSSIHRDQETQYF. The CDR3 DNA reads as TGTGCCAGCAGCTCCATTCACAGGGACCAAGAGACCCAGTACTTC.

This clonotype was counted only a few times. The V call is TRBV27, the J call TRBJ1-2; D unclear. The V end lost 3 bases, the J end lost 3 bases, and 11 bases lay between the germline ends. The CDR3 has 14 amino acids. Looked up from germline, CDR1 is MNHEY and CDR2 is SMNVEV (reference sequence). This CDR3 is CASSLRAGHYGYTF. The CDR3 region has the DNA TGTGCCAGCAGTTTGAGGGCTGGGCACTATGGCTACACCTTC.

This clonotype occurred a few times. V and J are TRBV11-2 and TRBJ2-3, with D perhaps TRBD2 (6 bases). V was clipped by 6 bases and J by 4 bases, with 17 bases between them. This CDR3 is built from 15 residues. Looked up from germline, CDR1 is SGHAT and CDR2 is FQNNGV. The CDR3 nucleotides read TGTGCCAGCAGTCAAAATAGCGGAGGAGCAGATACGCAGTATTTT. Protein: CASSQNSGGADTQYF.

This clonotype was found many times. The genes are TRBV7-2 and TRBJ2-7; 12 bases fit TRBD2. The CDR3 is 17 amino acids. From germline, CDR1 is SGHTA and CDR2 FQGNSA. V shed 5 bases and J 3 bases; nucleotides not matched to a gene: 11. The CDR3 loop is CASSKTSGSIGSYEQYF. The CDR3 DNA is TGTGCCAGCAGCAAGACTAGCGGGAGTATAGGGAGCTACGAGCAGTACTTC.

This clonotype was recorded a few times. The J gene is TRBJ2-7, the V gene TRBV12-3 or TRBV12-4; TRBD2 matches 7 bases. V gave up 5 bases and J gave up 3 bases; unmatched junction bases: 7. The CDR3 sequence is 14 residues long. CDR3 sequence (DNA): TGTGCCAGCAGTCCGCGGGAGTCAGGCTACGAGCAGTACTTC. Translated: CASSPRESGYEQYF.

This clonotype came up a few times. V gene TRBV5-4 combines with J gene TRBJ1-1; possible D gene TRBD1, 6 bases. From germline, CDR1 is SGHNT and CDR2 YYREEE (reference sequence). V dropped 2 bases and J dropped 2 bases, with 13 bases sitting between them. CDR3 size: 15 residues. The CDR3 region is CASSFQGQSNTEAFF. The CDR3 nucleotides are TGTGCCAGCAGCTTTCAGGGACAATCAAACACTGAAGCTTTCTTT.

The chain uses TRBV12-5 and TRBJ2-1; D gene unclear. This CDR3 is 15 amino acids long. With 0 bases removed from V and 7 bases from J, the gap between germline ends came to 13 bases. Germline assignment: CDR1 LGHNT and CDR2 FRNRAP. The CDR3 DNA follows: TGTGCTAGTGGTTTGGTACGGGCCTCCGGGAATGAGCAGTTCTTC. It codes for CASGLVRASGNEQFF.

This chain connects TRBV15 to TRBJ2-1; D might be TRBD1 or TRBD2, each matching 5 bases. Trimming removed 7 bases from V and 6 bases from J, with 13 bases in between. The V gene's germline CDR1 is LNHNV and CDR2 YYDKDF (reference sequence). This CDR3 has 13 residues. The CDR3 here is CATISGTGNEQFF. CDR3 in DNA: TGTGCCACCATATCAGGGACGGGCAATGAGCAGTTCTTC.

The sample holds a few counts of this clonotype. V usage is TRBV7-3 and J usage is TRBJ1-2, with 7 nucleotides matching TRBD1. This CDR3 comprises 17 residues. J was trimmed by 5 bases and V by 6 bases; bases with no gene match: 18. Looked up from germline, CDR1 is SGHTA and CDR2 is FQGTGA. The CDR3 reads CASSPGGPSGIEYGYTF. DNA of the CDR3: TGTGCCAGCAGTCCAGGGGGACCCTCAGGGATAGAGTATGGCTACACCTTC.

This sequence joins TRBV12-3 or TRBV12-4 and TRBJ1-3; the D gene is possibly TRBD1 (5 bases). This CDR3 has 13 amino acids. The V and J ends lost 2 bases and 3 bases respectively, with 5 bases between them. The CDR3 sequence: CASSLRGGNTIYF. DNA of the CDR3: TGTGCCAGCAGTTTAAGGGGTGGAAACACCATATATTTT.

CDR3 residues: CASSPEPYNEQFF. The CDR3 DNA reads as TGTGCCAGCAGCCCAGAACCCTACAATGAGCAGTTCTTC. V is TRBV7-3 and J is TRBJ2-1; D uncertain. There are 13 residues in the CDR3. V lost 5 bases, J lost 2 bases, and 7 bases lay in between. CDR1 and CDR2 (germline): SGHTA, FQGTGA.

V usage is TRBV19 and J usage is TRBJ1-2; D is uncertain. The V and J ends lost 4 bases and 2 bases respectively, with 11 bases between them. CDR3 length: 14 amino acids. Germline V gives CDR1 LNHDA, CDR2 SQIVND (reference sequence). Here the CDR3 reads CASSSSAANYGYTF. CDR3 nucleotide sequence: TGTGCCAGTAGTAGTTCGGCAGCCAACTATGGCTACACCTTC.

This clonotype was recorded a few times. The chain employs TRBV10-3 and TRBJ1-2, with D possibly TRBD1 on 5 matching bases. V gave up 2 bases and J gave up 4 bases, with 5 bases separating them. CDR3 length: 12 residues. Per germline, CDR1 ENHRY and CDR2 SYGVKD. CDR3 in amino acids: CAISETGYGYTF. DNA of the CDR3: TGTGCCATCAGTGAGACAGGCTATGGCTACACCTTC.

This clonotype has just a few counts. The chain is built from TRBV6-5 and TRBJ2-7; 12 bases are a match to TRBD1. The CDR3 is 16 residues long. Germline V gene lookup returns CDR1 MNHEY and CDR2 SVGAGI. The junction had 6 bases not matched to a gene; V was cut back by 2 bases and J by 4 bases. The CDR3: CASSYDGTGGVYEQYF. CDR3 nucleotide sequence: TGTGCCAGCAGTTACGACGGGACAGGGGGCGTGTACGAGCAGTACTTC.

The table lists this clonotype with a few counts. V and J are TRBV6-2 or TRBV6-3 and TRBJ2-1; 7 nucleotides line up with TRBD2. Germline CDR1 is MNHEY and CDR2 is SVGEGT. The CDR3 sequence is 12 residues long. V dropped 5 bases and J dropped 10; count of bases not matched to a gene: 5. The CDR3 protein is CASSEGRGEQFF. The CDR3 DNA reads as TGTGCCAGCAGTGAGGGGAGGGGAGAGCAGTTCTTC.

This clonotype was found a few times. The V call is TRBV29-1, the J call TRBJ1-2, with 10 bases that match TRBD1. Trimming cost V 6 bases and J 5 bases; bases outside gene matches: 15. The CDR3 covers 16 residues. Germline loops: CDR1 SQVTM, CDR2 ANQGSEA. CDR3 region: CSVPPDRGPVGYGYTF. The CDR3 DNA reads TGCAGCGTCCCACCCGACAGGGGGCCGGTTGGGTATGGCTACACCTTC.

This chain connects TRBV10-3 to TRBJ2-3; 11 nucleotides align to TRBD2. J was trimmed by 3 bases and V by 2 bases; bases with no gene match: 1. The CDR3 has 15 residues. CDR1 and CDR2 (germline): ENHRY, SYGVKD. As DNA, the CDR3 is TGTGCCATCAGTGAGAGACTAGCGGGAACAGATACGCAGTATTTT. It codes for CAISERLAGTDTQYF.

V gene TRBV3-1 combines with J gene TRBJ2-1, with D perhaps matching TRBD2 (6 bases). Looked up from germline, CDR1 is LGHDT and CDR2 is YNNKEL (reference sequence). Trimming removed 1 base at V and 6 bases at J, with 19 bases between. The CDR3 totals 17 residues. CDR3 sequence (DNA): TGTGCCAGCAGCCAAGTTCCCCCGGGGGTTGGCCTCAATGAGCAGTTCTTC. Translating it yields CASSQVPPGVGLNEQFF.

There are a few counts of this clonotype. V gene TRBV4-3 combines with J gene TRBJ2-1; 9 nucleotides agree with TRBD2. V lost 0 bases to trimming and J lost 4 bases; unmatched junction nucleotides: 10. The germline CDR1 and CDR2 sequences are LGHNA and YSLEER. There are 18 residues in the CDR3. The CDR3 bases are TGCGCCAGCAGCCAAGAGGATATAGCGGGAGAGCTATACAATGAGCAGTTCTTC. Its protein is CASSQEDIAGELYNEQFF.